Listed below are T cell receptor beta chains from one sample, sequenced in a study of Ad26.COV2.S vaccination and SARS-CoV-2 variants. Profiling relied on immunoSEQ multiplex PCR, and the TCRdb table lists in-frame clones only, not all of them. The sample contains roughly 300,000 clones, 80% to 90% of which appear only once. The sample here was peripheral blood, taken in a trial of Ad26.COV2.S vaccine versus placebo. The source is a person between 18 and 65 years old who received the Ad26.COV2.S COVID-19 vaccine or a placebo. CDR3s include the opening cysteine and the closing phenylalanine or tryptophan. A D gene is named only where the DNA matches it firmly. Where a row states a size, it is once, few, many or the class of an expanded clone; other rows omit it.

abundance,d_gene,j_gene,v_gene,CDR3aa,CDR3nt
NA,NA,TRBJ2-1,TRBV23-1,CATQYPGKNEQFF,TGCGCCACCCAATACCCAGGGAAAAATGAGCAGTTCTTC
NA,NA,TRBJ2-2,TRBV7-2,CASSLGGWLVGTGELFF,TGTGCCAGCAGCTTAGGAGGGTGGCTGGTGGGCACCGGGGAGCTGTTTTTT
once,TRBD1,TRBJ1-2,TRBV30,CAWGQGIGYGYTF,TGTGCCTGGGGACAGGGAATCGGCTATGGCTACACCTTC
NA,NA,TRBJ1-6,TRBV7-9,CASSPSDGGWNSPLHF,TGTGCCAGCAGCCCTTCCGACGGGGGCTGGAATTCACCCCTCCACTTT
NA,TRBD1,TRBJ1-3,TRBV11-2,CASSLLGQGVTGNTIYF,TGTGCCAGCAGCTTACTTGGACAGGGGGTTACTGGAAACACCATATATTTT
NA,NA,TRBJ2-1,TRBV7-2,CASSSGPVVEQFF,TGTGCCAGCAGTTCCGGCCCTGTGGTTGAGCAGTTCTTC
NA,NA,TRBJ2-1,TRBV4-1,CASSQQTGPNEQFF,TGCGCCAGCAGCCAGCAGACTGGGCCCAATGAGCAGTTCTTC
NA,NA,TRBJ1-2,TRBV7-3,CASSLNDGYGYTF,TGTGCCAGCAGCTTAAACGATGGCTATGGCTACACCTTC
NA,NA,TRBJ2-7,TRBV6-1,CASSEAQTSSYEQYF,TGTGCCAGCAGTGAAGCCCAGACCAGCTCCTACGAGCAGTACTTC
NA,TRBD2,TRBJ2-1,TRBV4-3,CASSQETSGYNEQFF,TGCGCCAGCAGCCAAGAGACTAGCGGCTACAATGAGCAGTTCTTC
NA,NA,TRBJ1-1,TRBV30,CAWSISLLNVEAFF,TGTGCCTGGAGTATAAGCCTCCTTAACGTTGAAGCTTTCTTT
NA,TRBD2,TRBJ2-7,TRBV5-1,CASSLFAGESLEQYF,TGCGCCAGCAGCTTGTTCGCGGGAGAGTCTCTCGAGCAGTACTTC
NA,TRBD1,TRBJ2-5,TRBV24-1,CASDRTGQETQYF,TGTGCCAGCGACCGGACAGGCCAAGAGACCCAGTACTTC
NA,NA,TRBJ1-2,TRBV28,CASSFLTGYTF,TGTGCCAGCAGTTTCCTAACCGGCTACACCTTC
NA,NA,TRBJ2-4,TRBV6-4,CASSGLPKNIQYF,TGTGCCAGCAGTGGGCTACCCAAAAACATTCAGTACTTC
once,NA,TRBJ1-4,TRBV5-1,CASSPGAINEKLFF,TGCGCCAGCAGCCCGGGAGCCATTAATGAAAAACTGTTTTTT
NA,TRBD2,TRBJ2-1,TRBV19,CASATSFYNEQFF,TGTGCCAGCGCGACTAGCTTTTACAATGAGCAGTTCTTC
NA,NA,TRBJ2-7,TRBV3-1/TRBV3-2,CASSQLDEQYF,TGTGCCAGCAGCCAATTGGACGAGCAGTACTTC
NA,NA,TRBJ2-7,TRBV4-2,CASSQSGQSYEQYF,TGTGCCAGCAGCCAATCCGGACAGTCCTACGAGCAGTACTTC
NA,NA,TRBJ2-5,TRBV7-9,CASSFPAQETQYF,TGTGCCAGCAGCTTTCCAGCACAAGAGACCCAGTACTTC
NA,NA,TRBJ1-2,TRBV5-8,CASSFGSRSNYGYTF,TGTGCCAGCAGCTTCGGCAGTCGGTCTAACTATGGCTACACCTTC
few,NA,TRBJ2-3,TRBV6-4,CASSESGGGGDTQYF,TGTGCCAGCAGTGAGTCCGGGGGCGGTGGAGATACGCAGTATTTT
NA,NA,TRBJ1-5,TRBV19,CASTPDSYSNQPQHF,TGTGCCAGTACCCCAGACAGTTATAGCAATCAGCCCCAGCATTTT
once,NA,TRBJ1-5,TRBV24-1,CATSDPGHGMPQHF,TGTGCCACCAGTGATCCAGGGCACGGCATGCCCCAGCATTTT
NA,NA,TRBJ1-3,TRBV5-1,CASSILGDSGNTIYF,TGCGCCAGCAGCATACTGGGAGACTCTGGAAACACCATATATTTT
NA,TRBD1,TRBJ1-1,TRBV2,CASSEASGGTEAFF,TGTGCCAGCAGTGAAGCGTCAGGGGGGACTGAAGCTTTCTTT
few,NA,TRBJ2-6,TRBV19,CASSKAPGGLAGANVLTF,TGTGCCAGTAGTAAGGCCCCAGGGGGGTTAGCTGGGGCCAACGTCCTGACTTTC
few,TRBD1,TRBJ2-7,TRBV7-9,CASSRQGGYEQYF,TGTGCCAGCAGCCGACAGGGGGGTTACGAGCAGTACTTC
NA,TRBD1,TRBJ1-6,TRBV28,CASTQGGIGSPLHF,TGTGCCAGCACCCAGGGGGGGATTGGGTCACCCCTCCACTTT
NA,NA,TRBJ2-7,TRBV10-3,CAISGTPLKTYEQYF,TGTGCCATCAGCGGGACACCCCTAAAGACCTACGAGCAGTACTTC
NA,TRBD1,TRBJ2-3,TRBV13,CASSGRQGATDTQYF,TGTGCCAGCAGCGGCCGACAGGGTGCGACAGATACGCAGTATTTT
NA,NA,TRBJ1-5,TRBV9,CASSVGTYSNQPQHF,TGTGCCAGCAGCGTAGGCACCTATAGCAATCAGCCCCAGCATTTT
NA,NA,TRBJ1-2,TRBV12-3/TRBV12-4,CASSLDQIGGYTF,TGTGCCAGCAGTTTGGACCAAATCGGGGGCTACACCTTC
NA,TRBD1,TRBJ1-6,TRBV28,CASSLGTVNSPLHF,TGTGCCAGCAGTTTAGGGACAGTGAATTCACCCCTCCACTTT
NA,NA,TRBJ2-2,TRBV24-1,CATSDLALQGGTGELFF,TGTGCCACCAGTGATTTAGCTCTACAAGGTGGCACCGGGGAGCTGTTTTTT
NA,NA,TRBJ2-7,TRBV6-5,CASSYLPNYEQYF,TGTGCCAGCAGTTACTTGCCAAACTACGAGCAGTACTTC
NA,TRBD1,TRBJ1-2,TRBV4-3,CASSQHGQGGTYGYTF,TGCGCCAGCAGCCAGCACGGACAGGGGGGGACCTATGGCTACACCTTC
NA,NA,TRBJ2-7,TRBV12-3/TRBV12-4,CASSLRTTYEQYF,TGTGCCAGCAGTTTGAGGACGACATACGAGCAGTACTTC
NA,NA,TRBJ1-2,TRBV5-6,CASSFSVDSYGYTF,TGTGCCAGCAGCTTCTCGGTCGATAGCTATGGCTACACCTTC
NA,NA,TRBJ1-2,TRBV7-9,CASSLVSAYGYTF,TGTGCCAGCAGCTTAGTGTCCGCCTATGGCTACACCTTC
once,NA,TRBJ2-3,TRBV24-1,CATSDLLGAGTDTQYF,TGTGCCACCAGTGATTTGCTGGGGGCGGGCACAGATACGCAGTATTTT
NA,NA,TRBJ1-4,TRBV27,CASSNLGEKLFF,TGTGCCAGCAGTAACTTAGGGGAAAAACTGTTTTTT
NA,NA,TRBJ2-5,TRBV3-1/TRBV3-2,CASSLNTYQETQYF,TGTGCCAGCAGCCTAAACACCTACCAAGAGACCCAGTACTTC
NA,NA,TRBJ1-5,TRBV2,CASSEPAQPQHF,TGTGCCAGCAGTGAACCGGCTCAGCCCCAGCATTTT